Below, 19 T cell receptor beta chains from the same sample are listed, as sequenced in a study of CD8 T cells in ankylosing spondylitis. TCRdb independently ran MiXCR on the 5' RACE reads; one entry per CDR3 protein. The sample yields around 330,000 distinct CDR3 sequences, roughly 10% seen once. Sequencing was done on a sample of blood, either unsorted or a sorted T cell fraction (not recorded which). The receptor set was obtained from a female donor with ankylosing spondylitis or in good health (not recorded which).

This clonotype was seen at least ten times. The junction does not match germline at one end; this may be a read error. The gene calls are TRBV12-3 or TRBV12-4 and TRBJ2-2; D unresolved. This CDR3 is built from 13 residues. The chain's CDR3 is CASSLGSTGELFF. The CDR3, as DNA: TGTGCCAGCAGCTTAGGCAGTACCGGGGAGCTGTTTTTT.

In its sample, this clonotype was seen many times. The rearrangement uses TRBV27 and TRBJ1-1; maybe TRBD1 (6 bases). From germline, CDR1 is MNHEY and CDR2 SMNVEV (reference sequence). V gave up 1 base and J gave up 12 bases, with 12 bases separating them. The CDR3 loop spans 12 amino acids. The CDR3 bases are TGTGCCAGCAGTTTATTCGGGGGGGCCCCTTTCTTT. It yields the protein CASSLFGGAPFF.

The sample holds many counts of this clonotype. The CDR3 nucleotides read TGTGCCAGCAGCCCGCCCGGGTTCGGCCTGAACACTGAAGCTTTCTTT. Translating gives CASSPPGFGLNTEAFF. J is TRBJ1-1 and V is TRBV9; D is ambiguous. V lost 4 bases, J lost 0 bases, and 16 bases lay in between. This CDR3 comprises 16 residues. Germline CDR1 is SGDLS and CDR2 is YYNGEE.

The table lists this clonotype with a few counts. J is TRBJ1-5 and V is TRBV18; no clear D. The germline V and J ends were trimmed by 8 bases and 9 bases, with 11 bases remaining between them. The CDR3 contains 11 residues. Germline V gene lookup returns CDR1 KGHSH and CDR2 LQKENI. CDR3 in DNA: TGTGCCAGCGGACGGGGTGGGCCCCAGCATTTT. It codes for CASGRGGPQHF.

In this sample, this clonotype turned up many times. The chain couples TRBV20-1 to TRBJ2-2, with a possible D match to TRBD2 (6 bases). V gave up 1 base and J gave up 4 bases, with 10 bases separating them. From germline, CDR1 is DFQATT and CDR2 SNEGSKA (reference sequence). This CDR3 comprises 14 residues. In DNA form, the CDR3 reads TGCAGTGCTAGAGGGGCCGGGAGCACCGGGGAGCTGTTTTTT. It is translated as CSARGAGSTGELFF.

This clonotype has ten or more counts. This chain connects TRBV7-9 to TRBJ1-4; D is perhaps TRBD1 (5 bases). The CDR3 totals 14 residues. Germline V gives CDR1 SEHNR, CDR2 FQNEAQ (reference sequence). V was trimmed by 5 bases and J by 8 bases, leaving 15 bases between them. The CDR3 DNA sequence: TGTGCCAGCAGCCTGGGACCCGGACCGGAAAAACTGTTTTTT. Residues: CASSLGPGPEKLFF.

The sample holds many counts of this clonotype. This chain uses TRBV20-1 with TRBJ2-7; D not certain. The CDR3 sequence is 12 residues long. Trimming shortened V by 2 bases and J by 3 bases, and 8 bases separated the two germline ends. Germline V gene sequence: CDR1 DFQATT, CDR2 SNEGSKA (reference sequence). The CDR3 DNA is TGCAGTGCTAGATTGCCTGACTACGAGCAGTACTTC. Translated, it gives CSARLPDYEQYF.

This clonotype showed up many times. This chain uses TRBV5-1 with TRBJ2-2, with D possibly TRBD2 on 6 matching bases. The ends were cut back, 4 bases at V and 3 bases at J, with 13 bases in the middle. CDR1 is SGHRS and CDR2 is YFSETQ in the germline V gene. The CDR3 extends over 15 amino acids. The CDR3 loop is CASSLRTTDTGELFF. DNA of the CDR3: TGCGCCAGCAGCCTACGGACTACCGACACCGGGGAGCTGTTTTTT.

This clonotype came up many times. The chain employs TRBV11-2 and TRBJ2-7; D is perhaps TRBD1 or TRBD2 (5 bases each). Germline V gene data show CDR1 as SGHAT and CDR2 as FQNNGV. V was shortened by 2 bases and J by 2 bases, with 16 bases between the two germline ends. The CDR3 length is 16 residues. The CDR3 sequence: CASSLIGTKGAYEQYF. As DNA, the CDR3 is TGTGCCAGCAGCTTAATAGGGACCAAGGGTGCCTACGAGCAGTACTTC.

The chain couples TRBV18 to TRBJ2-5, with D perhaps matching TRBD1 (6 bases). Per the germline V gene, CDR1 is KGHSH and CDR2 is LQKENI. V was trimmed by 3 bases and J by 2 bases, leaving 13 bases between them. CDR3 length: 15 residues. In DNA, the CDR3 is TGTGCCAGCTCACCGACGACAGGACGACAAGAGACCCAGTACTTC. This codes for CASSPTTGRQETQYF.

Ten or more counts support this clonotype. This chain connects TRBV20-1 to TRBJ2-5; D is possibly TRBD1 (6 bases). CDR1 is DFQATT, CDR2 SNEGSKA, per germline (reference sequence). The CDR3 has 14 amino acids. V was pared by 0 bases and J by 4 bases, with 12 bases between. The CDR3 DNA reads TGCAGTGCTAGAGACGGGACAATGAGAGAGACCCAGTACTTC. Protein sequence: CSARDGTMRETQYF.

In this sample, this clonotype turned up many times. The chain carries TRBV9 and TRBJ2-3; 7 nucleotides align to TRBD1. Germline V lookup: CDR1 SGDLS, CDR2 YYNGEE. The CDR3 contains 14 residues. V gave up 2 bases and J gave up 5 bases; unmatched junction bases: 5. The CDR3 DNA sequence: TGTGCCAGCAGCGTGGGGACAGTAAAAGATACGCAGTATTTT. Protein product: CASSVGTVKDTQYF.

The chain recombines TRBV7-2 with TRBJ2-5; D might be TRBD1 (5 bases). The length of the CDR3 is 15 residues. V was pared by 3 bases and J by 4 bases, with 15 bases between. The V gene's germline CDR1 is SGHTA and CDR2 FQGNSA. As DNA, the CDR3 is TGTGCCAGCAGCTTTGATTCGGCAGGGTCAGAGACCCAGTACTTC. Residues: CASSFDSAGSETQYF.

The chain combines TRBV5-1 with TRBJ1-6; 9 bases align to TRBD1. The CDR3 covers 16 residues. The ends lost 6 bases at V and 5 bases at J; junction bases unmatched: 9. Germline V gene sequence: CDR1 SGHRS, CDR2 YFSETQ. The CDR3 protein is CASTRDRVLDNSPLHF. CDR3 coding DNA: TGCGCCAGCACCCGGGACAGGGTCTTAGATAATTCACCCCTCCACTTT. Looking up the rest from reference TRBV5-1 and TRBJ1-6 gives the full variable domain: KAGVTQTPRYLIKTRGQQVTLSCSPISGHRSVSWYQQTPGQGLQFLFEYFSETQRNKGNFPGRFSGRQFSNSRSEMNVSTLELGDSALYLCASTRDRVLDNSPLHFGNGTRLTVT.

V is TRBV15 and J is TRBJ2-3; no reliable D call. The germline V and J ends were trimmed by 5 bases and 6 bases, with 12 bases remaining between them. Germline loops: CDR1 LNHNV, CDR2 YYDKDF (reference sequence). There are 13 residues in the CDR3. This CDR3 reads CATSPSPRDTQYF. CDR3 bases: TGTGCCACCAGCCCCTCCCCTAGGGATACGCAGTATTTT. The full variable domain, with the rest looked up from reference TRBV15 and TRBJ2-3, is DAMVIQNPRYQVTQFGKPVTLSCSQTLNHNVMYWYQQKSSQAPKLLFHYYDKDFNNEADTPDNFQSRRPNTSFCFLDIRSPGLGDTAMYLCATSPSPRDTQYFGPGTRLTVL.

Turning to this clonotype: A read error may account for a junction end that differs from germline. This chain uses TRBV7-2 with TRBJ2-4; 10 bases are a match to TRBD2. In germline, CDR1 is SGHTA, CDR2 FQGNSA. There are 14 residues in the CDR3. The CDR3 region is CASSINVPSGGVRF. The CDR3 DNA follows: TGTGCCAGCAGCATAAATGTCCCCAGCGGGGGGGTTCGCTTC. Full variable domain (missing parts from reference TRBV7-2 and TRBJ2-4): GAGVSQSPSNKVTEKGKDVELRCDPISGHTALYWYRQSLGQGLEFLIYFQGNSAPDKSGLPSDRFSAERTGGSVSTLTIQRTQQEDSAVYLCASSINVPSGGVRFGAGTRLSVL.

This clonotype was picked up a small number of times. The junction departs from germline at one end; a sequencing error may be responsible. The gene calls are TRBV20-1 and TRBJ2-3; D may be TRBD2 (7 bases). CDR1 and CDR2 from the germline V gene are DFQATT and SNEGSKA (reference sequence). The CDR3 contains 16 residues. In nucleotides, the CDR3 is TGCTGTGCTACCCCTATGGGGGGGCACGGGAGCGATACGCAGTATTTT. Its translation: CCATPMGGHGSDTQYF.

This clonotype occurred many times. V gene TRBV5-1 combines with J gene TRBJ1-1; 9 bases fit TRBD1. From germline, CDR1 is SGHRS and CDR2 YFSETQ. With 4 bases clipped from V and 5 bases from J, the junction kept 6 bases outside the gene matches. CDR3 length: 14 amino acids. The CDR3 sequence is CASSGGQGITEAFF. CDR3 coding DNA: TGCGCCAGCAGCGGGGGACAGGGAATAACTGAAGCTTTCTTT.

This chain links TRBV6-1 with TRBJ1-1; TRBD1 agrees at 7 bases. V gave up 9 bases and J gave up 1 base; unmatched junction bases: 5. Germline values: CDR1 MNHNS, CDR2 SASEGT. The CDR3 is 13 residues long. CDR3 nucleotide sequence: TGTGCCAGTCAAGGGGGCCCGAACACTGAAGCTTTCTTT. Its protein is CASQGGPNTEAFF.